This T cell receptor (beta chain) was recorded in a study of OX40 agonist ivuxolimab in advanced cancers. Sequencing used immunoSEQ multiplex PCR; TCRdb keeps in-frame clones, though not all of them. Among under 40,000 clones listed, over 60% were seen once. Blood was sampled at baseline, cycle 4 day 1, and cycle 7 day 1. The V and J ends lost 1 base and 5 bases respectively, with 9 bases between them. The CDR3 runs to 13 residues. CDR1 and CDR2 from the germline V gene are SGHRS and YFSETQ. This clone was seen a single time. The receptor was derived from an adult with an advanced solid tumor such as melanoma, head and neck, liver or kidney cancer. Material: CD4+ or CD8+ T cells sorted from blood, obtained in a trial of the OX40 agonist ivuxolimab. The chain joins TRBV5-1 to TRBJ1-2; unclear D gene. In DNA, the CDR3 is TGCGCCAGCAGCTTGAATCTGGGGTATGGCTACACCTTC. This encodes CASSLNLGYGYTF.